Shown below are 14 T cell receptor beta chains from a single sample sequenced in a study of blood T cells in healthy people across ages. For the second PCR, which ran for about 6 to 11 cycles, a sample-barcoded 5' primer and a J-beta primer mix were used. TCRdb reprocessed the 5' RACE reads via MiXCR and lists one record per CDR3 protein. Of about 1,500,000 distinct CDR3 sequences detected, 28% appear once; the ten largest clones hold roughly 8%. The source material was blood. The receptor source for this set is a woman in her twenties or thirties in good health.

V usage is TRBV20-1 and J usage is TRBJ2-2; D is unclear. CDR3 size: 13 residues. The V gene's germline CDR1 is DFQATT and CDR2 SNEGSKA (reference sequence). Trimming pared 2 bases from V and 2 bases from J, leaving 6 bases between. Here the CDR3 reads CSARLTNTGELFF. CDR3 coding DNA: TGCAGTGCTAGACTAACAAACACCGGGGAGCTGTTTTTT.

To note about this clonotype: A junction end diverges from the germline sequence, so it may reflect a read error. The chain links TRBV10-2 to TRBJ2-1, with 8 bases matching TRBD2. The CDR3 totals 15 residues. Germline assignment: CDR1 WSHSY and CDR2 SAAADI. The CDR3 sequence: CAGSESGGREDEQFF. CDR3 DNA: TGCGCCGGCAGTGAGTCGGGGGGGCGGGAAGATGAGCAGTTCTTC.

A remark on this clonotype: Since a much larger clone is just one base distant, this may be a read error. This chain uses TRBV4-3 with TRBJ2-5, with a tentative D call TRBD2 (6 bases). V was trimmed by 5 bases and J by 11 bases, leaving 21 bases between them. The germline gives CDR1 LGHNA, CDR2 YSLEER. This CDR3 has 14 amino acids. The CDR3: CASSKQLGGYGQYF. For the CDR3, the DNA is TGCGCCAGCAGCAAACAACTCGGGGGTTACGGGCAGTACTTC.

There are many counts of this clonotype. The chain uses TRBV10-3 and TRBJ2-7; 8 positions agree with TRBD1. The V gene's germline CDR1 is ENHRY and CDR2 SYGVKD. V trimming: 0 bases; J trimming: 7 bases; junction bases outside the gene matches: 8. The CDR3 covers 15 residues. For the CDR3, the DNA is TGTGCCATCAGTGAGTCTTGGACAGGGTATCATGAGCAGTACTTC. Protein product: CAISESWTGYHEQYF.

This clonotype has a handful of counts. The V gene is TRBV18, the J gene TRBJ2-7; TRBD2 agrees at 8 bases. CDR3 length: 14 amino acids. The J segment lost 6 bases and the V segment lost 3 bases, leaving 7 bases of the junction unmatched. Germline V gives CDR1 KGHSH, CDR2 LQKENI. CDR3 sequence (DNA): TGTGCCAGCTCACCGACTAGCGCGGCCTCCGAGCAGTACTTC. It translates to CASSPTSAASEQYF.

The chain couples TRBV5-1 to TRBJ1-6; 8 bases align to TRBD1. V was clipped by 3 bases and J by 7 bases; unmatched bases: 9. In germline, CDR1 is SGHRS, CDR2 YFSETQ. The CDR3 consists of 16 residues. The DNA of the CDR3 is TGCGCCAGCAGCTCTGGACAGGGAGGTTCCAATTCACCCCTCCACTTT. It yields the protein CASSSGQGGSNSPLHF.

The DNA of the CDR3 is TGTGCCACCAGTGACTACAGCAAAGCTTTCTTT. It encodes CATSDYSKAFF. The chain employs TRBV24-1 and TRBJ1-1; D gene unclear. The CDR3 consists of 11 residues. Between the trimmed V and J ends, which lost 4 bases and 9 bases, there was a span of 8 bases. Germline values: CDR1 KGHDR, CDR2 SFDVKD.

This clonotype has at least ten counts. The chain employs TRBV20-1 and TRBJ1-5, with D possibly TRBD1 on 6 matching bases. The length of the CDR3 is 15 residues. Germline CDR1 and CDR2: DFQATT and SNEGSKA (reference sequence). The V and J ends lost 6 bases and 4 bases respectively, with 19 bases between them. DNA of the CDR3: TGCAGTGCCCTTGACGGGACATTTTGGAATCAGCCCCAGCATTTT. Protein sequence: CSALDGTFWNQPQHF.

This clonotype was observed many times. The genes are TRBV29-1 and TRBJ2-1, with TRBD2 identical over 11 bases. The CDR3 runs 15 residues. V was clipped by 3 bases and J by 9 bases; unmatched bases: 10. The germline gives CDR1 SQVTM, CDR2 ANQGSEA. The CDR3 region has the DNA TGCAGCGTTGACAGTAATAGCGGGGGGGCCTTTGAGCAGTTCTTC. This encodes CSVDSNSGGAFEQFF.

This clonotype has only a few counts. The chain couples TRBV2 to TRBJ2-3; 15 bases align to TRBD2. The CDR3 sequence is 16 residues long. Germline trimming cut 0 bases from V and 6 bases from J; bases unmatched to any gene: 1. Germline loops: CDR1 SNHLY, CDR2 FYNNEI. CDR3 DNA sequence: TGTGCCAGCAGTGAAGCGGGGACTAGCGGGGGGGATACGCAGTATTTT. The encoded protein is CASSEAGTSGGDTQYF.

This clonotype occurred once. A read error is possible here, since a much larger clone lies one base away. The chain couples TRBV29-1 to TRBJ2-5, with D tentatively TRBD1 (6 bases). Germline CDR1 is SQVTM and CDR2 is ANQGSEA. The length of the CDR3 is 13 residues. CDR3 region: CSVDLPSGETLYF. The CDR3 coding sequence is TGCAGCGTTGATCTTCCCTCAGGGGAGACCCTGTACTTC.

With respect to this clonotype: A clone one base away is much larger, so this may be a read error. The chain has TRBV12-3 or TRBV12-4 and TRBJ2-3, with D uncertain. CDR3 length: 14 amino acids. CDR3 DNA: TGTGCCAGCCCATATGGAACGTACACAGATGCGCAGTATTTT. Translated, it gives CASPYGTYTDAQYF.

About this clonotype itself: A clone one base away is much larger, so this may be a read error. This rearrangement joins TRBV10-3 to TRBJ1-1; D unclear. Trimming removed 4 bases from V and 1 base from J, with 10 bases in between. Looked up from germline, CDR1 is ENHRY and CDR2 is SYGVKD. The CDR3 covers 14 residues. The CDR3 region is CAISGSGENTEAFF. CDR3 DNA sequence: TGTGCCATCAGTGGATCAGGAGAGAACACTGAAGCTTTCTTT.

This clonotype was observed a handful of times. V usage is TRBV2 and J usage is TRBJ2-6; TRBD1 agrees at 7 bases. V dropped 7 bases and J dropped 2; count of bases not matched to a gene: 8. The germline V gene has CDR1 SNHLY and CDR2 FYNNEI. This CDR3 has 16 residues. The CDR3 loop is CASTRTGSPGANVLTF. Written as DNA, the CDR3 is TGTGCCAGCACTAGGACAGGCTCGCCTGGGGCCAACGTCCTGACTTTC.